The 32 T cell receptor beta chains in this list originate from one sample, sequenced in a study of blood T cells in healthy people across ages. For the second PCR, which ran for about 7 to 11 cycles, a sample-barcoded 5' primer and a J-beta primer mix were used. Using its own MiXCR run on the 5' RACE reads, TCRdb lists one record per CDR3 protein. The table lists about 680,000 distinct CDR3 sequences, about 52% of them singletons, with about a third in the top ten. Sample: blood. The receptors stem from a woman aged 60-70 years in good health.

The V call is TRBV20-1, the J call TRBJ2-5; possible D gene TRBD1, 5 bases. Per germline, CDR1 DFQATT and CDR2 SNEGSKA (reference sequence). V lost 7 bases and J lost 2, with 14 bases in between. The CDR3 is 13 amino acids. CDR3 sequence reads: CSDMGLLQETQYF. In nucleotides, the CDR3 is TGCAGTGATATGGGGCTACTTCAAGAGACCCAGTACTTC.

This clonotype was picked up a small number of times. The CDR3 sequence: CASSYGGREYIQYF. The CDR3 DNA reads TGTGCCAGCAGTTACGGCGGGAGGGAGTACATTCAGTACTTC. The chain is built from TRBV6-6 and TRBJ2-4; 9 positions agree with TRBD2. V lost 2 bases to trimming and J lost 8 bases; unmatched junction nucleotides: 4. The CDR3 loop spans 14 amino acids. Germline CDR1 is MNHNY and CDR2 is SVGAGI (reference sequence).

This clonotype appeared a few times. The chain couples TRBV7-2 to TRBJ1-2; 9 positions match TRBD1. Germline V gives CDR1 SGHTA, CDR2 FQGNSA. With V trimmed by 5 bases and J by 4 bases, 5 bases remained unmatched. There are 14 residues in the CDR3. CDR3 in amino acids: CASSLGTGRYGYTF. DNA of the CDR3: TGTGCCAGCAGCCTTGGGACAGGGCGCTATGGCTACACCTTC.

This clonotype was recorded a few times. This chain connects TRBV20-1 to TRBJ1-2; possible D gene TRBD1, 6 bases. V was cut by 0 bases and J by 12 bases, with 20 bases left in between. This CDR3 comprises 14 residues. Germline V gene sequence: CDR1 DFQATT, CDR2 SNEGSKA (reference sequence). CDR3 nucleotides: TGCAGTGCTAGAGATGGGCAGGGGCCCCTCTCGGACACCTTC. Its protein product is CSARDGQGPLSDTF.

The chain couples TRBV24-1 to TRBJ2-3; perhaps TRBD1 as D (5 bases). Germline CDR1 reads KGHDR; CDR2 reads SFDVKD. With 3 bases removed from V and 0 bases from J, the gap between germline ends came to 12 bases. CDR3 length: 16 residues. The CDR3 region is CATSDGHHASTDTQYF. CDR3 bases: TGTGCCACCAGTGATGGACACCACGCTAGCACAGATACGCAGTATTTT.

The chain employs TRBV10-2 and TRBJ1-5, with a possible D match to TRBD1 (5 bases). The V and J ends lost 3 bases and 4 bases respectively, with 13 bases between them. The germline gives CDR1 WSHSY, CDR2 SAAADI. This CDR3 is 15 amino acids long. DNA for the CDR3: TGCGCCAGCAGTGACGGGGCCCCAGGGAATCAGCCCCAGCATTTT. This gives the protein CASSDGAPGNQPQHF.

The chain uses TRBV28 and TRBJ1-2, with TRBD1 as a possible D gene (6 bases). The CDR3 has 13 amino acids. Between the trimmed V and J ends, which lost 4 bases and 6 bases, there was a span of 12 bases. The germline V gene has CDR1 MDHEN and CDR2 SYDVKM. This chain's CDR3 is CASSSGRTDGYTF. Here the CDR3 DNA reads TGTGCCAGCAGTTCGGGACGGACAGATGGCTACACCTTC.

The gene calls are TRBV9 and TRBJ2-4; 7 bases agree with TRBD2. The CDR3 covers 16 residues. The V gene's germline CDR1 is SGDLS and CDR2 YYNGEE. V lost 0 bases, J lost 13 bases, and 16 bases stayed unmatched. CDR3: CASSVAGGYSYNEQYF. The CDR3 DNA reads TGTGCCAGCAGCGTAGCGGGAGGTTACTCCTACAATGAGCAGTACTTC.

This clonotype was found a few times. This sequence joins TRBV20-1 and TRBJ2-7; D uncertain. Trimming took 5 bases from V and 6 from J, leaving 17 bases between them. The CDR3 covers 13 residues. Germline V CDR1 and CDR2: DFQATT, SNEGSKA (reference sequence). The CDR3 here is CSALKLDTREQYF. CDR3 coding DNA: TGCAGTGCTCTAAAATTAGACACGCGCGAGCAGTACTTC.

The chain is built from TRBV29-1 and TRBJ2-7; tentatively, D is TRBD1 (5 bases). The germline V and J ends were trimmed by 7 bases and 6 bases, with 16 bases remaining between them. This CDR3 is 12 amino acids long. Germline lookup yields CDR1 SQVTM and CDR2 ANQGSEA. CDR3 DNA: TGCAGCGGTGGGGCCGCTGTTGGCGAGCAGTACTTC. Protein product: CSGGAAVGEQYF.

The chain combines TRBV20-1 with TRBJ1-3; 8 nucleotides agree with TRBD1. CDR3 length: 15 residues. V lost 0 bases, J lost 4 bases, and 5 bases stayed unmatched. CDR1 and CDR2 (germline): DFQATT, SNEGSKA (reference sequence). The CDR3 here is CSARDRGDRGNTIYF. In DNA, the CDR3 is TGCAGTGCTAGAGATAGGGGGGACAGGGGAAACACCATATATTTT.

This clonotype was recorded a few times. The rearrangement joins TRBV7-9 to TRBJ2-1, with TRBD2 identical over 8 bases. Germline V gives CDR1 SEHNR, CDR2 FQNEAQ (reference sequence). The CDR3 length is 14 residues. V gave up 3 bases and J gave up 7 bases; unmatched junction bases: 5. This CDR3 is CASSLTGTSNEQFF. In DNA form, the CDR3 reads TGTGCCAGCAGCTTGACCGGGACTAGTAATGAGCAGTTCTTC.

The rearrangement joins TRBV3-1 to TRBJ1-1; D unresolved. The CDR3 contains 12 residues. V lost 2 bases to trimming and J lost 8 bases, with 9 bases between them. Germline lookup yields CDR1 LGHDT and CDR2 YNNKEL (reference sequence). The CDR3 sequence: CASSQSRMEAFF. In DNA form, the CDR3 reads TGTGCCAGCAGCCAATCCCGGATGGAAGCTTTCTTT.

This clonotype was observed a handful of times. The genes are TRBV20-1 and TRBJ2-7, with a tentative D call TRBD2 (6 bases). V was pared by 7 bases and J by 6 bases, with 16 bases between. CDR1 and CDR2 (germline): DFQATT, SNEGSKA (reference sequence). This CDR3 comprises 12 residues. CDR3 coding DNA: TGCAGTGGACTAGAAGGGCTACGCGAGCAGTACTTC. Encoded protein: CSGLEGLREQYF.

The CDR3 sequence: CASSVGQTNEKLFF. DNA for the CDR3: TGTGCCAGCAGCGTAGGACAGACTAATGAAAAACTGTTTTTT. V gene TRBV9 combines with J gene TRBJ1-4; tentative D call: TRBD1 (5 bases). The length of the CDR3 is 14 residues. Germline V gives CDR1 SGDLS, CDR2 YYNGEE. V lost 0 bases and J 2 bases, leaving 5 bases between the germline ends.

The chain carries TRBV7-9 and TRBJ2-1; no firm D call. Trimming cost V 0 bases and J 7 bases, with 7 bases left between them. The germline gives CDR1 SEHNR, CDR2 FQNEAQ (reference sequence). The CDR3 has 13 residues. The chain's CDR3 is CASSLAKVNEQFF. Written as DNA, the CDR3 is TGTGCCAGCAGCTTAGCGAAAGTAAATGAGCAGTTCTTC. The whole variable domain, filled in from reference TRBV7-9 and TRBJ2-1, reads DTGVSQNPRHKITKRGQNVTFRCDPISEHNRLYWYRQTLGQGPEFLTYFQNEAQLEKSRLLSDRFSAERPKGSFSTLEIQRTEQGDSAMYLCASSLAKVNEQFFGPGTRLTVL.

This clonotype turned up a few times. V and J are TRBV29-1 and TRBJ1-2, with TRBD1 identical over 9 bases. This CDR3 comprises 13 residues. After removal of 7 bases from V and 5 bases from J, the junction contained 8 bases not matched to a gene. CDR1 is SQVTM, CDR2 ANQGSEA, per germline. The CDR3 DNA reads as TGCAGCGCCACGATGACAGGGGGGTATGGCTACACCTTC. This sequence encodes CSATMTGGYGYTF.

V gene TRBV28 combines with J gene TRBJ2-3; 8 bases are shared with TRBD1. Germline loops: CDR1 MDHEN, CDR2 SYDVKM. Trimming at V came to 7 bases and at J to 4 bases, leaving 10 bases not matched to a gene. The CDR3 runs to 15 residues. The CDR3 is CASIRDRGIADTQYF. The CDR3 region has the DNA TGTGCCAGCATCCGAGACAGGGGTATTGCAGATACGCAGTATTTT.

V gene TRBV29-1 combines with J gene TRBJ2-7, with TRBD2 matching over 8 bases. The CDR3 sequence is 12 residues long. Trimming took 5 bases from V and 2 from J; bases not matched to a gene: 2. Germline values: CDR1 SQVTM, CDR2 ANQGSEA. CDR3 loop: CSVLTSAYEQYF. Written as DNA, the CDR3 is TGCAGCGTTCTGACTAGCGCCTACGAGCAGTACTTC.

The CDR3 nucleotides are TGTGCCAGCAGCCAACGGGATTCCTACAATGAGCAGTACTTC. Its translation is CASSQRDSYNEQYF. V and J are TRBV4-2 and TRBJ2-1, with D tentatively TRBD2 (5 bases). TRBJ2-7 matches the DNA end more closely, so the J call is doubtful. Germline V CDR1 and CDR2: LGHNA, YNFKEQ. The CDR3 contains 14 residues.

V usage is TRBV4-2 and J usage is TRBJ2-7, with D possibly being TRBD1 (5 bases). V lost 0 bases and J lost 7, with 22 bases in between. Germline CDR1 and CDR2: LGHNA and YNFKEQ. The length of the CDR3 is 17 residues. The CDR3 loop is CASSQDLSSGASLEQYF. The CDR3 coding sequence is TGTGCCAGCAGCCAAGATCTATCAAGTGGGGCTAGTTTGGAGCAGTACTTC.

This sequence joins TRBV6-5 and TRBJ2-4, with 10 bases lining up with TRBD1. V lost 6 bases, J lost 1 base, and 3 bases stayed unmatched. The CDR3 is made up of 15 amino acids. The germline V gene encodes CDR1 MNHEY and CDR2 SVGAGI. The CDR3, as DNA: TGTGCCAGCAGAGGGACAGGGGCGGCCAAAAACATTCAGTACTTC. Protein sequence: CASRGTGAAKNIQYF.

V is TRBV7-9 and J is TRBJ1-1, with 9 bases matching TRBD1. The trim removed 2 bases at V and 3 bases at J, leaving 4 bases unmatched. Germline values: CDR1 SEHNR, CDR2 FQNEAQ (reference sequence). This CDR3 region has 15 residues. The CDR3 reads CASSLTRTGDTEAFF. CDR3 in DNA: TGTGCCAGCAGCTTAACTAGGACAGGGGACACTGAAGCTTTCTTT.

Only a few counts were recorded for this clonotype. The chain carries TRBV28 and TRBJ2-6; no reliable D call. The germline V gene has CDR1 MDHEN and CDR2 SYDVKM. The CDR3 extends over 15 amino acids. Deletions cut 3 bases from V and 1 base from J, with 7 bases between. The CDR3 loop reads CASSFLASGANVLTF. The CDR3 DNA is TGTGCCAGCAGTTTCTTGGCGTCTGGGGCCAACGTCCTGACTTTC.

The chain employs TRBV6-9 and TRBJ2-5; D unresolved. CDR3 length equals 13 residues. V lost 7 bases and J 2 bases, leaving 11 bases between the germline ends. The V gene's germline CDR1 is MNHGY and CDR2 SVAAGI. The CDR3, as DNA: TGTGCCAGCATAAGCCACCCTCAAGAGACCCAGTACTTC. Protein sequence: CASISHPQETQYF.

The chain combines TRBV5-1 with TRBJ2-1, with D perhaps matching TRBD1 (7 bases). Germline CDR1 SGHRS, CDR2 YFSETQ. The CDR3 covers 13 residues. V lost 5 bases and J 6 bases, leaving 12 bases between the germline ends. Here the CDR3 reads CASSTRDSNEQFF. In DNA, the CDR3 is TGCGCCAGCAGTACGCGGGACAGCAATGAGCAGTTCTTC.

This clonotype turned up a few times. The chain is built from TRBV7-3 and TRBJ2-1; maybe TRBD2 (5 bases). Trimming cost V 5 bases and J 0 bases, with 5 bases left between them. Germline CDR1 SGHTA, CDR2 FQGTGA. This CDR3 has 13 residues. The chain's CDR3 is CASSGGSYNEQFF. The DNA for the CDR3 is TGTGCCAGCAGCGGAGGCTCCTACAATGAGCAGTTCTTC.

This clonotype was observed a single time. The genes are TRBV16 and TRBJ2-5; D is unresolved. There are 14 residues in the CDR3. V was pared by 1 base and J by 7 bases, with 13 bases between. The germline V gene has CDR1 KGHSY and CDR2 FQNENV. CDR3 amino acids: CASSQFGPIGTQYF. The CDR3 DNA is TGTGCCAGCAGCCAATTCGGACCGATAGGGACCCAGTACTTC.

The chain recombines TRBV21-1 with TRBJ2-3; the D call in the table, TRBD1, was not verified against the DNA. TRBV21-1 is deemed a pseudogene. The CDR3 runs to 18 residues. The CDR3 here is CASSKGGSVGQSTDTQYF. The CDR3 DNA reads as TGTGCCAGCAGCAAAGGAGGATCGGTGGGACAGAGCACAGATACGCAGTATTTT.

The chain employs TRBV6-1 and TRBJ2-5; no reliable D call. Judging by the DNA end, TRBJ2-7 fits better; the J call may be wrong. Germline V gene lookup returns CDR1 MNHNS and CDR2 SASEGT. This CDR3 is built from 14 residues. CDR3 coding DNA: TGTGCCAGCAGTGAAACCGACGGTGCCTACGAGCAGTACTTC. The encoded protein is CASSETDGAYEQYF.

This clonotype was observed a handful of times. The chain carries TRBV5-1 and TRBJ2-5, with D possibly being TRBD2 (5 bases). Germline V gene lookup returns CDR1 SGHRS and CDR2 YFSETQ. V was trimmed by 3 bases and J by 7 bases, leaving 22 bases between them. The CDR3 loop spans 16 amino acids. The CDR3 bases are TGCGCCAGCAGCTCGGCGGGCAGTGAGAGCTTGGGGACCCAGTACTTC. Protein: CASSSAGSESLGTQYF.

This clonotype has a handful of counts. The V and J genes are TRBV3-1 and TRBJ2-7, with D possibly TRBD1 on 7 matching bases. This CDR3 is built from 15 residues. Germline CDR1 is LGHDT and CDR2 is YNNKEL (reference sequence). The V gene lost 4 bases and the J gene lost 0 bases, with 13 bases spanning the gap. CDR3 DNA: TGTGCCAGCAGCCTAGCGGACAGGAGCTCCTACGAGCAGTACTTC. Protein: CASSLADRSSYEQYF.